The 27 T cell receptor beta chains below come from one sample, sequenced in a study of cytomegalovirus exposure and HLA in healthy donors. 13 Jbeta primers and 60 Vbeta primers were used for the PCR. Profiled with immunoSEQ multiplex PCR; TCRdb holds only in-frame clones, not every one. The table includes about 180,000 clones, over 60% detected once. Specimen: PBMCs. Receptors originate from a man younger than 35 in good health and CMV-seronegative.

The CDR3 protein is CASSASGLAGVQYF. The CDR3 nucleotides read TGTGCCAGCAGCGCCTCGGGACTAGCGGGGGTTCAGTACTTC. This rearrangement joins TRBV9 to TRBJ2-5; 14 bases align to TRBD2. The CDR3 is made up of 14 amino acids. Per the germline V gene, CDR1 is SGDLS and CDR2 is YYNGEE. Trimming at V came to 3 bases and at J to 11 bases, leaving 6 bases not matched to a gene. Supplemented by reference TRBV9 and TRBJ2-5, the full variable domain reads DSGVTQTPKHLITATGQRVTLRCSPRSGDLSVYWYQQSLDQGLQFLIQYYNGEERAKGNILERFSAQQFPDLHSELNLSSLELGDSALYFCASSASGLAGVQYFGPGTRLLVL.

The chain uses TRBV15 and TRBJ2-7; the match to TRBD2 covers 13 bases. Trimming at V came to 3 bases and at J to 3 bases, leaving 8 bases not matched to a gene. The length of the CDR3 is 17 residues. Germline CDR1 LNHNV, CDR2 YYDKDF (reference sequence). The DNA for the CDR3 is TGTGCCACCAGCAGGGATAGACTAGCGGGGGGCCGCTACGAGCAGTACTTC. It encodes CATSRDRLAGGRYEQYF.

This clone was counted between two and nine times. DNA of the CDR3: TGCGCCAGCAGTGAGGGGGCTGGGGCTCAGCCCCAGCATTTT. It encodes CASSEGAGAQPQHF. This chain joins TRBV5-1 and TRBJ1-5; 7 bases map to TRBD1. Germline V gives CDR1 SGHRS, CDR2 YFSETQ. Unmatched junction bases numbered 8, after V lost 5 bases and J lost 6 bases. The CDR3 is 14 amino acids.

In this sample, this clone turned up once. The chain recombines TRBV6-5 with TRBJ1-3; the D gene is possibly TRBD1 (6 bases). Germline V gene sequence: CDR1 MNHEY, CDR2 SVGAGI. The CDR3 extends over 15 amino acids. V lost 5 bases, J lost 2 bases, and 13 bases lay in between. The CDR3 sequence: CASSQDSNTGNTIYF. CDR3 DNA sequence: TGTGCCAGCAGTCAGGACAGTAACACTGGAAACACCATATATTTT.

This clone was detected a few times. The rearrangement links TRBV18 to TRBJ2-7; no reliable D call. V was trimmed by 2 bases and J by 7 bases, leaving 12 bases between them. The CDR3 loop spans 13 amino acids. Germline V gene sequence: CDR1 KGHSH, CDR2 LQKENI. The CDR3 sequence: CASSPGPLGEQYF. The CDR3 DNA reads TGTGCCAGCTCACCAGGGCCCCTCGGAGAGCAGTACTTC.

The genes are TRBV27 and TRBJ2-7, with a possible D match to TRBD1 (6 bases). Germline-derived CDR1 and CDR2 are MNHEY and SMNVEV (reference sequence). This CDR3 is 14 amino acids long. V dropped 2 bases and J dropped 3 bases, with 11 bases sitting between them. The CDR3 DNA reads as TGTGCCAGCAGTTTAAACAGGGCGGGCTACGAGCAGTACTTC. Protein product: CASSLNRAGYEQYF.

The chain recombines TRBV6-5 with TRBJ1-2; 7 nucleotides match TRBD1. J lost 10 bases, V lost 2 bases, and 7 bases had no gene match. The CDR3 is 13 residues long. In germline, CDR1 is MNHEY, CDR2 SVGAGI. In nucleotides, the CDR3 is TGTGCCAGCAGTTACAACAGGGGCCGTTTCTACACCTTC. Translation: CASSYNRGRFYTF.

V and J are TRBV7-2 and TRBJ2-3; TRBD1 matches at 7 bases. Germline CDR1 SGHTA, CDR2 FQGNSA. V gave up 5 bases and J gave up 0 bases; unmatched junction bases: 11. The CDR3 covers 17 residues. Written as DNA, the CDR3 is TGTGCCAGCAGCCTTAGGGGGCGGACCTCTAGCACAGATACGCAGTATTTT. Its protein product is CASSLRGRTSSTDTQYF.

This clone was seen only a few times. This chain uses TRBV5-4 with TRBJ2-2; D unresolved. The CDR3 spans 12 residues. The germline CDR1 and CDR2 sequences are SGHNT and YYREEE (reference sequence). V was shortened by 5 bases and J by 2 bases, with 4 bases between the two germline ends. The CDR3 nucleotides are TGTGCCAGCAGACACAACACCGGGGAGCTGTTTTTT. Protein: CASRHNTGELFF.

The chain links TRBV6-5 to TRBJ1-2, with 9 bases matching TRBD1. The CDR3 totals 14 residues. From germline, CDR1 is MNHEY and CDR2 SVGAGI. J gave up 4 bases and V 0 bases, and 0 bases lay outside the gene matches. CDR3 sequence (DNA): TGTGCCAGCAGTTACTCGGACAGGGGCTATGGCTACACCTTC. Encoded protein: CASSYSDRGYGYTF.

V is TRBV4-1 and J is TRBJ2-3; 12 bases match TRBD1. Germline CDR1 reads MGHRA; CDR2 reads YSYEKL. Unmatched junction bases numbered 10, after V lost 3 bases and J lost 3 bases. CDR3 size: 18 residues. CDR3 sequence (DNA): TGCGCCAGCAGCCAGCCCCGGGACAGGGGGCGTCTGACAGATACGCAGTATTTT. It is translated as CASSQPRDRGRLTDTQYF.

The gene calls are TRBV9 and TRBJ2-2, with 7 positions matching TRBD2. Germline V lookup: CDR1 SGDLS, CDR2 YYNGEE. This CDR3 is 15 amino acids long. After removal of 4 bases from V and 2 bases from J, the junction contained 5 bases not matched to a gene. The CDR3 here is CASSSGTTNTGELFF. The CDR3 coding sequence is TGTGCCAGCAGCAGCGGGACTACCAACACCGGGGAGCTGTTTTTT.

This clone occurred once. The rearrangement links TRBV10-3 to TRBJ2-3; perhaps TRBD2 as D (5 bases). The length of the CDR3 is 16 residues. Per germline, CDR1 ENHRY and CDR2 SYGVKD. V gave up 0 bases and J gave up 2 bases, with 12 bases separating them. CDR3 sequence (DNA): TGTGCCATCAGTGAGTCTTCGAGCGGAACCACAGATACGCAGTATTTT. This sequence encodes CAISESSSGTTDTQYF.

This clone was recorded once. The chain combines TRBV6-1 with TRBJ2-5; the match to TRBD1 covers 8 bases. The better agreement between TRBJ2-7 and the DNA end casts doubt on the J call. The CDR3 length is 16 residues. The germline V gene has CDR1 MNHNS and CDR2 SASEGT. CDR3 amino acids: CASSVFPGQASYEQYF. The CDR3, as DNA: TGTGCCAGCAGTGTCTTCCCGGGACAGGCCTCCTACGAGCAGTACTTC.

The rearrangement links TRBV2 to TRBJ1-2; a weak D match, TRBD1 (5 bases). The length of the CDR3 is 16 residues. Looked up from germline, CDR1 is SNHLY and CDR2 is FYNNEI. With 2 bases removed from V and 4 bases from J, the gap between germline ends came to 17 bases. CDR3 loop: CASSEIKGKGSYGYTF. CDR3 in DNA: TGTGCCAGCAGTGAAATTAAGGGGAAGGGAAGCTATGGCTACACCTTC.

The rearrangement joins TRBV2 to TRBJ1-4, with TRBD1 as a possible D gene (6 bases). Germline V gene lookup returns CDR1 SNHLY and CDR2 FYNNEI. Deletions cut 7 bases from V and 4 bases from J, with 16 bases between. The CDR3 sequence is 15 residues long. CDR3 in DNA: TGTGCCAGCACCGAAGGGACATCCGTTAATGAAAAACTGTTTTTT. Its protein product is CASTEGTSVNEKLFF.

The chain uses TRBV27 and TRBJ2-2; D unresolved. CDR1 is MNHEY, CDR2 SMNVEV, per germline (reference sequence). The CDR3 has 14 amino acids. The ends were cut back, 3 bases at V and 1 base at J, with 6 bases in the middle. This CDR3 is CASSLRQNTGELFF. The CDR3 DNA follows: TGTGCCAGCAGTTTGCGACAGAACACCGGGGAGCTGTTTTTT.

This clone was seen only a few times. The chain joins TRBV7-9 to TRBJ1-4; 9 bases match TRBD1. Germline V gene data show CDR1 as SEHNR and CDR2 as FQNEAQ (reference sequence). Trimming removed 1 base from V and 7 bases from J; junction bases left unmatched: 16. This CDR3 contains 19 residues. This CDR3 reads CASSLGPRPGTGSREKLFF. CDR3 nucleotides: TGTGCCAGCAGCTTAGGTCCGAGACCCGGGACAGGGTCGCGTGAAAAACTGTTTTTT.

This chain uses TRBV27 with TRBJ2-1; maybe TRBD2 (6 bases). Germline values: CDR1 MNHEY, CDR2 SMNVEV (reference sequence). V was shortened by 3 bases and J by 7 bases, with 7 bases between the two germline ends. The CDR3 length is 12 residues. The CDR3 region is CASSFGGNEQFF. The CDR3 region has the DNA TGTGCCAGCAGTTTTGGGGGGAATGAGCAGTTCTTC.

The rearrangement links TRBV30 to TRBJ1-3; D is perhaps TRBD1 (6 bases). This CDR3 is 14 amino acids long. Per the germline V gene, CDR1 is GTSNPN and CDR2 is SVGIG (reference sequence). Trimming removed 3 bases from V and 4 bases from J, with 13 bases in between. CDR3 amino acids: CAWSAGAEGNTIYF. CDR3 nucleotide sequence: TGTGCCTGGAGCGCAGGGGCGGAGGGAAACACCATATATTTT.

V and J are TRBV28 and TRBJ2-1; TRBD2 agrees at 12 bases. The CDR3 contains 15 residues. V lost 3 bases and J lost 5; bases outside the gene matches: 2. The germline gives CDR1 MDHEN, CDR2 SYDVKM. The CDR3 bases are TGTGCCAGCAGTTTCGGACTAGCGGGACACAATGAGCAGTTCTTC. Protein sequence: CASSFGLAGHNEQFF.

The J gene is TRBJ1-1, the V gene TRBV27; tentative D call: TRBD1 (6 bases). The V and J ends lost 7 bases and 4 bases respectively, with 19 bases between them. Looked up from germline, CDR1 is MNHEY and CDR2 is SMNVEV (reference sequence). The CDR3 spans 15 residues. CDR3 region: CASTLGGVGGTEAFF. DNA of the CDR3: TGTGCCAGCACCTTAGGGGGGGTCGGAGGCACTGAAGCTTTCTTT.

CDR3 DNA: TGTGCCAGCAGCCCTCGGGGGGTTGAGACCCAGTACTTC. Its protein product is CASSPRGVETQYF. The chain has TRBV9 and TRBJ2-5, with 7 bases lining up with TRBD2. Germline assignment: CDR1 SGDLS and CDR2 YYNGEE. The CDR3 consists of 13 residues. Trimming cost V 4 bases and J 5 bases; bases outside gene matches: 5.

V gene TRBV5-1 combines with J gene TRBJ2-7; weak D call: TRBD1 (5 bases). This CDR3 region has 13 residues. V lost 2 bases to trimming and J lost 1 base, with 7 bases between them. Germline CDR1 reads SGHRS; CDR2 reads YFSETQ. The CDR3 nucleotides read TGCGCCAGCAGCTTTGACAGATCCTACGAGCAGTACTTC. Translated: CASSFDRSYEQYF.

The chain employs TRBV7-2 and TRBJ2-2; 9 nucleotides align to TRBD2. Looked up from germline, CDR1 is SGHTA and CDR2 is FQGNSA. Trimming removed 5 bases from V and 7 bases from J; junction bases left unmatched: 11. The CDR3 runs 16 residues. The chain's CDR3 is CASSRGGAGVDGELFF. The DNA of the CDR3 is TGTGCCAGCAGCCGCGGGGGGGCGGGAGTCGACGGGGAGCTGTTTTTT. Complete variable domain (other parts from reference TRBV7-2 and TRBJ2-2): GAGVSQSPSNKVTEKGKDVELRCDPISGHTALYWYRQSLGQGLEFLIYFQGNSAPDKSGLPSDRFSAERTGGSVSTLTIQRTQQEDSAVYLCASSRGGAGVDGELFFGEGSRLTVL.

V is TRBV5-4 and J is TRBJ2-1, with 8 bases fitting TRBD2. Germline CDR1 is SGHNT and CDR2 is YYREEE (reference sequence). The V gene end was trimmed by 4 bases and the J gene end by 5 bases; junction bases not matched to a gene: 8. The CDR3 sequence is 15 residues long. DNA of the CDR3: TGTGCCAGCAGCCCATCAGCGGGAGAAAACAATGAGCAGTTCTTC. It codes for CASSPSAGENNEQFF. Together with reference TRBV5-4 and TRBJ2-1, the CDR3 gives the full variable domain: ETGVTQSPTHLIKTRGQQVTLRCSSQSGHNTVSWYQQALGQGPQFIFQYYREEENGRGNFPPRFSGLQFPNYSSELNVNALELDDSALYLCASSPSAGENNEQFFGPGTRLTVL.

V gene TRBV11-3 combines with J gene TRBJ2-7, with D maybe TRBD1 (5 bases). V was trimmed by 2 bases and J by 0 bases, leaving 14 bases between them. Germline CDR1 SGHNT, CDR2 YENEEA. This CDR3 is 16 amino acids long. The CDR3 DNA is TGTGCCAGCAGCTTATTTAGACAGAAACGCTCCTACGAGCAGTACTTC. Translated, it gives CASSLFRQKRSYEQYF.